This entry lists 25 T cell receptor beta chains sequenced from one sample in a study of T cell responses to AZD1222 COVID-19 vaccine (dated by TCRdb to about 2021). Libraries came from the immunoSEQ multiplex PCR assay. The immuneACCESS repertoire file appears here via TCRdb, limited to in-frame rearrangements. These files lack a portion of the clones; in checked studies, under half of the deficit traces to unresolved V genes, and the cause of the others is not known. The sample yields about 73,000 clones; more than 70% were counted once. The ten largest account for about a fifth of the sample. The sample's time point label, in plain terms: baseline before first vaccination. The sequencing here drew on peripheral blood, taken on day 0 of AZD1222 vaccination. The source is an adult in good health.

The V gene is TRBV4-1, the J gene TRBJ2-2; D unresolved. Germline CDR1 is MGHRA and CDR2 is YSYEKL. The length of the CDR3 is 11 residues. V was cut by 4 bases and J by 6 bases, with 3 bases left in between. CDR3 in DNA: TGCGCCAGCAGCCTAGCCGGGGAGCTGTTTTTT. This sequence encodes CASSLAGELFF.

The chain carries TRBV14 and TRBJ2-5; D remains ambiguous. CDR3 size: 12 residues. Trimming shortened V by 4 bases and J by 3 bases, and 6 bases separated the two germline ends. The germline CDR1 and CDR2 sequences are SGHDN and FVKESK. The CDR3 spells CASSPLEETQYF. CDR3 in DNA: TGTGCCAGCAGCCCACTCGAAGAGACCCAGTACTTC.

V usage is TRBV28 and J usage is TRBJ1-6; 11 bases agree with TRBD1. Germline loops: CDR1 MDHEN, CDR2 SYDVKM. This CDR3 is 14 amino acids long. J was trimmed by 11 bases and V by 3 bases; bases with no gene match: 3. DNA of the CDR3: TGTGCCAGCAGTTTTGGGACAGGGGGTACACCCCTCCACTTT. It yields the protein CASSFGTGGTPLHF.

This clone is a singleton in its sample. The rearrangement uses TRBV4-1 and TRBJ2-7; D perhaps matches TRBD2 (5 bases). CDR1 and CDR2 (germline): MGHRA, YSYEKL. The CDR3 consists of 15 residues. V was shortened by 0 bases and J by 3 bases, with 12 bases between the two germline ends. CDR3 in DNA: TGCGCCAGCAGCCAAGATGACGGGGAGTACTACGAGCAGTACTTC. This gives the protein CASSQDDGEYYEQYF.

The J gene is TRBJ1-5, the V gene TRBV28; 7 bases agree with TRBD1. The germline gives CDR1 MDHEN, CDR2 SYDVKM. The CDR3 length is 15 residues. V gave up 4 bases and J gave up 3 bases; unmatched junction bases: 6. CDR3 DNA sequence: TGTGCCAGCAGTTACCGACAGGGACTCAATCAGCCCCAGCATTTT. Protein sequence: CASSYRQGLNQPQHF.

The genes are TRBV5-1 and TRBJ1-2; D ambiguous. Germline V lookup: CDR1 SGHRS, CDR2 YFSETQ. The CDR3 loop spans 16 amino acids. V was clipped by 4 bases and J by 6 bases, with 22 bases between them. DNA for the CDR3: TGCGCCAGCAGCACCCTCTCAGTGGTCTCCGACAATGGCTACACCTTC. Translated, it gives CASSTLSVVSDNGYTF.

This chain connects TRBV12-5 to TRBJ1-1, with 7 positions matching TRBD1. V shed 0 bases and J 5 bases; nucleotides not matched to a gene: 6. The CDR3 contains 15 residues. CDR1 is LGHNT and CDR2 is FRNRAP in the germline V gene. CDR3 in DNA: TGTGCTAGTGGTTTGGTGACAGGGTTTGGTACTGAAGCTTTCTTT. Its translation: CASGLVTGFGTEAFF.

CDR3 sequence: CASSQDVSSSSTDTQYF. The CDR3 bases are TGTGCCAGCAGCCAAGACGTAAGTTCGTCTAGCACAGATACGCAGTATTTT. The V and J genes are TRBV3-1 (or the pseudogene TRBV3-2) and TRBJ2-3; the D is unclear. The CDR3 is 17 residues long. V lost 0 bases and J 0 bases, leaving 13 bases between the germline ends. The germline V gene has CDR1 LGHDT and CDR2 YNNKEL (reference sequence).

The J gene is TRBJ1-3, the V gene TRBV28, with D tentatively TRBD1 (5 bases). V lost 4 bases to trimming and J lost 4 bases, with 17 bases between them. This CDR3 is 16 amino acids long. Germline CDR1 MDHEN, CDR2 SYDVKM. The CDR3 sequence: CASSSAGRGTGNTIYF. For the CDR3, the DNA is TGTGCCAGCAGTTCCGCGGGACGAGGGACGGGAAACACCATATATTTT.

V usage is TRBV7-9 and J usage is TRBJ2-5; possible D gene TRBD2, 6 bases. The ends were cut back, 4 bases at V and 1 base at J, with 19 bases in the middle. The CDR3 covers 17 residues. CDR1 SEHNR and CDR2 FQNEAQ come from the germline V gene (reference sequence). CDR3 loop: CASSSPPGLEAQETQYF. The CDR3 bases are TGTGCCAGCAGCTCCCCGCCGGGACTGGAGGCCCAAGAGACCCAGTACTTC.

This clone was picked up one time. The genes are TRBV7-9 and TRBJ1-2, with D possibly being TRBD1 (6 bases). The CDR3 consists of 14 residues. V dropped 2 bases and J dropped 8 bases, with 15 bases sitting between them. Germline V CDR1 and CDR2: SEHNR, FQNEAQ (reference sequence). CDR3: CASSLLGHREGYTF. CDR3 DNA sequence: TGTGCCAGCAGCTTATTGGGACATCGAGAAGGCTACACCTTC. The full variable domain, with the rest looked up from reference TRBV7-9 and TRBJ1-2, is DTGVSQNPRHKITKRGQNVTFRCDPISEHNRLYWYRQTLGQGPEFLTYFQNEAQLEKSRLLSDRFSAERPKGSFSTLEIQRTEQGDSAMYLCASSLLGHREGYTFGSGTRLTVV.

The rearrangement uses TRBV10-3 and TRBJ1-2; 7 nucleotides match TRBD1. After removal of 6 bases from V and 3 bases from J, the junction contained 4 bases not matched to a gene. Per the germline V gene, CDR1 is ENHRY and CDR2 is SYGVKD. CDR3 length: 13 residues. This CDR3 reads CAISHTGDYGYTF. The CDR3 bases are TGTGCCATCAGCCATACAGGGGACTATGGCTACACCTTC.

The V and J genes are TRBV6-1 and TRBJ2-3; 12 bases align to TRBD2. V gave up 4 bases and J gave up 4 bases; unmatched junction bases: 6. The CDR3 contains 16 residues. Germline V gives CDR1 MNHNS, CDR2 SASEGT. The CDR3 sequence is CASSATSGRTSDTQYF. In DNA form, the CDR3 reads TGTGCCAGCAGTGCTACTAGCGGGAGGACGTCAGATACGCAGTATTTT.

The genes are TRBV11-3 and TRBJ2-3, with D uncertain. There are 13 residues in the CDR3. The V and J ends lost 4 bases and 2 bases respectively, with 7 bases between them. Germline loops: CDR1 SGHNT, CDR2 YENEEA. In DNA form, the CDR3 reads TGTGCCAGCAGCTCCCTCTACACAGATACGCAGTATTTT. This translates into CASSSLYTDTQYF.

The rearrangement uses TRBV21-1 and TRBJ1-1; whether TRBD1, the table's D call, matches the DNA was not checked. TRBV21-1 is labeled a pseudogene. The CDR3 runs to 14 residues. CDR3 coding DNA: TGTGCCAGCCTCTCCAGGGACAACGACACTGAAGCTTTCTTT. It codes for CASLSRDNDTEAFF.

This chain links TRBV28 with TRBJ1-2; TRBD1 agrees at 8 bases. The V segment lost 7 bases and the J segment 5 bases; nucleotides outside the gene matches: 18. Germline V gene lookup returns CDR1 MDHEN and CDR2 SYDVKM. This CDR3 is 17 amino acids long. CDR3 sequence: CASKFPPGQGDEYGYTF. In nucleotides, the CDR3 is TGTGCCAGCAAGTTTCCCCCTGGACAGGGAGATGAATATGGCTACACCTTC.

The chain has TRBV27 and TRBJ1-6; the D is unclear. The germline V and J ends were trimmed by 0 bases and 7 bases, with 16 bases remaining between them. Germline V lookup: CDR1 MNHEY, CDR2 SMNVEV (reference sequence). The CDR3 is 17 residues long. CDR3 nucleotide sequence: TGTGCCAGCAGTTTATCGCCGGCAGGTCAAAGGAATTCACCCCTCCACTTT. Translating gives CASSLSPAGQRNSPLHF.

V usage is TRBV19 and J usage is TRBJ2-2, with TRBD1 matching over 8 bases. There are 15 residues in the CDR3. Trimming removed 5 bases from V and 1 base from J; junction bases left unmatched: 3. Germline lookup yields CDR1 LNHDA and CDR2 SQIVND (reference sequence). CDR3 loop: CASSPGTGNTGELFF. DNA for the CDR3: TGTGCCAGTAGTCCTGGGACAGGGAACACCGGGGAGCTGTTTTTT.

In DNA form, the CDR3 reads TGTGCCAGTAGTACCCACACCGGGGAGCTGTTTTTT. It specifies CASSTHTGELFF. This chain connects TRBV19 to TRBJ2-2, with no clear D. The CDR3 loop spans 12 amino acids. V was clipped by 4 bases and J by 3 bases, with 3 bases between them. The germline V gene encodes CDR1 LNHDA and CDR2 SQIVND (reference sequence).

The V call is TRBV27, the J call TRBJ1-1; the D gene is possibly TRBD1 (5 bases). This CDR3 is 13 amino acids long. Germline V gene sequence: CDR1 MNHEY, CDR2 SMNVEV (reference sequence). Trimming took off 2 bases at V and 5 bases at J, with 9 bases between the two ends. CDR3 amino acids: CASSLMGGTEAFF. DNA for the CDR3: TGTGCCAGCAGTTTAATGGGGGGGACTGAAGCTTTCTTT.

This chain links TRBV7-8 with TRBJ1-1, with D possibly TRBD1 on 5 matching bases. The CDR3 spans 13 residues. Trimming shortened V by 0 bases and J by 7 bases, and 9 bases separated the two germline ends. Germline V CDR1 and CDR2: SGHVS, FQNEAQ. CDR3 region: CASSLARGIEAFF. CDR3 DNA: TGTGCCAGCAGCTTAGCGAGGGGTATTGAAGCTTTCTTT.

In its sample, this clone was seen a few times. V and J are TRBV9 and TRBJ1-6; the match to TRBD1 covers 8 bases. CDR1 SGDLS and CDR2 YYNGEE come from the germline V gene. V was pared by 7 bases and J by 4 bases, with 4 bases of the junction left unmatched. The CDR3 is made up of 14 amino acids. The DNA of the CDR3 is TGTGCCAGCTCAGGACAGGGATATAATTCACCCCTCCACTTT. This sequence encodes CASSGQGYNSPLHF.

This sequence joins TRBV7-3 and TRBJ2-3; 9 nucleotides agree with TRBD1. The V and J ends lost 3 bases and 5 bases, in that order; junction bases with no gene match: 6. The V gene's germline CDR1 is SGHTA and CDR2 FQGTGA. This CDR3 is 15 amino acids long. The CDR3 sequence: CASSFAGTGRDTQYF. The CDR3 bases are TGTGCCAGCAGCTTTGCCGGGACAGGGAGAGATACGCAGTATTTT.

The V call is TRBV28, the J call TRBJ2-7; 11 nucleotides match TRBD2. V was clipped by 4 bases and J by 6 bases; unmatched bases: 5. Germline V gene data show CDR1 as MDHEN and CDR2 as SYDVKM. The CDR3 has 14 residues. CDR3 in amino acids: CASSYSGGAGEQYF. The CDR3 coding sequence is TGTGCCAGCAGTTATAGCGGGGGGGCCGGCGAGCAGTACTTC.

The V call is TRBV5-1, the J call TRBJ2-7; 9 bases are shared with TRBD2. Germline-derived CDR1 and CDR2 are SGHRS and YFSETQ. The CDR3 totals 15 residues. V lost 4 bases, J lost 5 bases, and 10 bases stayed unmatched. The CDR3 sequence: CASSTNSGRGHEQYF. The CDR3 DNA reads as TGCGCCAGCAGCACTAATAGCGGGAGAGGCCACGAGCAGTACTTC.